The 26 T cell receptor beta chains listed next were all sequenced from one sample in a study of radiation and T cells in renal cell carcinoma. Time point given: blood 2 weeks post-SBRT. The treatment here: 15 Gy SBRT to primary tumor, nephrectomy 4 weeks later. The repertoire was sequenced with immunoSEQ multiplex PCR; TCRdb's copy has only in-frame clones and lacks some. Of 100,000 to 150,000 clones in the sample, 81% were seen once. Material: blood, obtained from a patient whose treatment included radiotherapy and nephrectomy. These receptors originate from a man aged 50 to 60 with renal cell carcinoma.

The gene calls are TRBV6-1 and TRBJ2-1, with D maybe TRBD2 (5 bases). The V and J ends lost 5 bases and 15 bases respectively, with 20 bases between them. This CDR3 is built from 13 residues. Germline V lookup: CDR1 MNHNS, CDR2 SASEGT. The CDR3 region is CASSQLWTDSWFF. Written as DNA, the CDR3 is TGTGCCAGCAGTCAACTCTGGACGGACTCTTGGTTCTTC.

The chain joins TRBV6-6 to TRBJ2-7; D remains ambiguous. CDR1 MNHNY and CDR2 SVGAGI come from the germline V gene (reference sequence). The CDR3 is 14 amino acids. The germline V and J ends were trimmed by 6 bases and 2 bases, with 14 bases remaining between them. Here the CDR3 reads CASRKTADTYEQYF. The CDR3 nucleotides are TGTGCCAGCAGAAAGACGGCAGACACCTACGAGCAGTACTTC.

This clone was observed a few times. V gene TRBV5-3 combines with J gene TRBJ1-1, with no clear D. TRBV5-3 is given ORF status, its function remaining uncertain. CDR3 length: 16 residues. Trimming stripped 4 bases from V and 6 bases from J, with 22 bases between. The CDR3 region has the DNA TGTGCCAGAAGCCCACTGAAGGAGGGAGACGGGCCTGAAGCTTTCTTT. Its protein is CARSPLKEGDGPEAFF.

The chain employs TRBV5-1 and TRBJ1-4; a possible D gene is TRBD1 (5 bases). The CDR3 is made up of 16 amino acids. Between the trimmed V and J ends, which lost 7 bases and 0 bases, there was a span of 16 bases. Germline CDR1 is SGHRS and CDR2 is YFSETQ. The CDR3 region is CASRGGWDTTNEKLFF. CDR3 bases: TGCGCCAGCCGCGGGGGTTGGGATACAACTAATGAAAAACTGTTTTTT.

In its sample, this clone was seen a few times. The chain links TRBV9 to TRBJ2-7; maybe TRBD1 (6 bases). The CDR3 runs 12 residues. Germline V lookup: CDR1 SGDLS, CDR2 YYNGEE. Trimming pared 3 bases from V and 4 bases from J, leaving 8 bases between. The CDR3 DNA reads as TGTGCCAGCAGCGGGCAGGGGTACGAGCAGTACTTC. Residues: CASSGQGYEQYF.

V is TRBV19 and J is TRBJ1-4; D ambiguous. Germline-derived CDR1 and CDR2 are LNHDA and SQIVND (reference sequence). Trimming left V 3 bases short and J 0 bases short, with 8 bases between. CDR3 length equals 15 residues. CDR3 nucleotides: TGTGCCAGTAGTATGCAGGATGCAACTAATGAAAAACTGTTTTTT. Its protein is CASSMQDATNEKLFF.

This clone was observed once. CDR3 residues: CASRLQGASQPQHF. CDR3 DNA sequence: TGTGCCAGCCGTCTCCAGGGGGCAAGTCAGCCCCAGCATTTT. The chain combines TRBV27 with TRBJ1-5; TRBD1 matches at 8 bases. The germline V gene encodes CDR1 MNHEY and CDR2 SMNVEV (reference sequence). The V and J ends lost 8 bases and 6 bases, in that order; junction bases with no gene match: 9. The CDR3 runs to 14 residues.

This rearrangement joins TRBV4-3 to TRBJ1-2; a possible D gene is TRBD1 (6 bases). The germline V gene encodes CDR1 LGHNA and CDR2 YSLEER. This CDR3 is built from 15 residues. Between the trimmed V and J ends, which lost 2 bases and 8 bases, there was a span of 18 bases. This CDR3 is CASSQTKDSFRGYTF. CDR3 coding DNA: TGCGCCAGCAGCCAAACGAAGGACAGCTTCCGAGGCTACACCTTC.

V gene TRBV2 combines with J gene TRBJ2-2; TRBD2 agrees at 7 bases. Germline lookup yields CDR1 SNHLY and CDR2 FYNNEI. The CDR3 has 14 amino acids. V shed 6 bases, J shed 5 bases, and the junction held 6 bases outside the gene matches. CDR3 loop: CASSRGSGTGELFF. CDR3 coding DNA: TGTGCCAGCAGCCGCGGGAGCGGTACCGGGGAGCTGTTTTTT.

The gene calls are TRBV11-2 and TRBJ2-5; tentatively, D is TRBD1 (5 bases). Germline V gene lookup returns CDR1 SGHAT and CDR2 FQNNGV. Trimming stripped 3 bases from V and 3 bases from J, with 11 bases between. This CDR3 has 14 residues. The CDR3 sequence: CASSFWGREETQYF. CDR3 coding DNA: TGTGCCAGCAGCTTTTGGGGCAGGGAAGAGACCCAGTACTTC.

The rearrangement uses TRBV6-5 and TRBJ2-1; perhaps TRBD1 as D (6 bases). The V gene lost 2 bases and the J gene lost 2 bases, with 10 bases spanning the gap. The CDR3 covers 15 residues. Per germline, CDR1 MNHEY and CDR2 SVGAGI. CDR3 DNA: TGTGCCAGCAGTTACCAAACAGGGACCTACAATGAGCAGTTCTTC. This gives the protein CASSYQTGTYNEQFF.

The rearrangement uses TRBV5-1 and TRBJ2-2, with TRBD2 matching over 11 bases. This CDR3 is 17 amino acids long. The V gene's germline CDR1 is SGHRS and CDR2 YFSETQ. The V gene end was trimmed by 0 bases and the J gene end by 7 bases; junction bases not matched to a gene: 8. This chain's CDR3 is CASSLGLAGGYGGELFF. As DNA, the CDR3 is TGCGCCAGCAGCTTGGGGCTAGCGGGAGGATATGGCGGGGAGCTGTTTTTT.

CDR3 bases: TGTGCCAGCAGTGGTACGGGATACACTGAAGCTTTCTTT. Residues: CASSGTGYTEAFF. This rearrangement joins TRBV6-1 to TRBJ1-1; D gene unclear. The CDR3 length is 13 residues. V lost 4 bases and J 3 bases, leaving 9 bases between the germline ends. The germline gives CDR1 MNHNS, CDR2 SASEGT.

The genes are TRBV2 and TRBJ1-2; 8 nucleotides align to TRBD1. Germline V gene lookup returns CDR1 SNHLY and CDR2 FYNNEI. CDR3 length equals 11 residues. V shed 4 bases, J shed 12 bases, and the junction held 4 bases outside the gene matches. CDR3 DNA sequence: TGTGCCAGCAGTGGGACAGGGCCCCACACCTTC. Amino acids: CASSGTGPHTF.

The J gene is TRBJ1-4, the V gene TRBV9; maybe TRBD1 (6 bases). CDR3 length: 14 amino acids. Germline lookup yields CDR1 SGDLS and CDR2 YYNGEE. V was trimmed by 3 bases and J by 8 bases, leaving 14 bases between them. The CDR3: CASSGRGAGEKLFF. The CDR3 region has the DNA TGTGCCAGCAGCGGACGGGGGGCTGGAGAAAAACTGTTTTTT. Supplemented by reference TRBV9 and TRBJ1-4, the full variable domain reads DSGVTQTPKHLITATGQRVTLRCSPRSGDLSVYWYQQSLDQGLQFLIQYYNGEERAKGNILERFSAQQFPDLHSELNLSSLELGDSALYFCASSGRGAGEKLFFGSGTQLSVL.

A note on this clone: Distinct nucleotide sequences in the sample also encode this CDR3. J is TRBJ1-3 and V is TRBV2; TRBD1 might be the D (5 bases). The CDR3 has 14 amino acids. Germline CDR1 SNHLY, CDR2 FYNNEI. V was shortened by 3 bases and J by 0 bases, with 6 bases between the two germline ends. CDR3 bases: TGTGCCAGCAGTGAGGGGGGCTCTGGAAACACCATATATTTT. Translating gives CASSEGGSGNTIYF.

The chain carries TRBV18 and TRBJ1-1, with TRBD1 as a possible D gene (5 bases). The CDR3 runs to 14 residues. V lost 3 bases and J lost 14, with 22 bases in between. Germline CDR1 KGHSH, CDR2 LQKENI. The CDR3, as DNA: TGTGCCAGCTCACCGCCTCCCCCCAACCGAAGGACATTCTTT. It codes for CASSPPPPNRRTFF.

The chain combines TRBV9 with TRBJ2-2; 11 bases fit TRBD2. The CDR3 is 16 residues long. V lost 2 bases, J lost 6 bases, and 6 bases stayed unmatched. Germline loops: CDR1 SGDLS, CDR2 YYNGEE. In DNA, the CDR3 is TGTGCCAGCAGCGTCCCCGGGACTAGCGGTGCCGGGGAGCTGTTTTTT. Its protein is CASSVPGTSGAGELFF.

The CDR3 reads CASSQAGLAGGDTDTQYF. Written as DNA, the CDR3 is TGCGCCAGCAGCCAAGCGGGACTAGCGGGGGGAGACACAGATACGCAGTATTTT. This chain uses TRBV4-3 with TRBJ2-3, with TRBD2 matching over 15 bases. The CDR3 spans 18 residues. Trimming cost V 1 base and J 2 bases; bases outside gene matches: 4. Germline V gives CDR1 LGHNA, CDR2 YSLEER.

CDR3 region: CASSSGTGASRTEAFF. The CDR3 DNA sequence: TGTGCCAGCAGTTCCGGGACAGGGGCCTCGAGGACTGAAGCTTTCTTT. The chain links TRBV28 to TRBJ1-1; TRBD1 agrees at 10 bases. The CDR3 totals 16 residues. Germline V gives CDR1 MDHEN, CDR2 SYDVKM. V was clipped by 4 bases and J by 5 bases; unmatched bases: 10.

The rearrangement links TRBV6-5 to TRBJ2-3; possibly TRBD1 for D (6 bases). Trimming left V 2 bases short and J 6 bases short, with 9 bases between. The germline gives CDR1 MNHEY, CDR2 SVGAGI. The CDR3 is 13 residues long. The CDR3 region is CASSYNREDTQYF. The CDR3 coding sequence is TGTGCCAGCAGTTACAACAGGGAGGATACGCAGTATTTT.

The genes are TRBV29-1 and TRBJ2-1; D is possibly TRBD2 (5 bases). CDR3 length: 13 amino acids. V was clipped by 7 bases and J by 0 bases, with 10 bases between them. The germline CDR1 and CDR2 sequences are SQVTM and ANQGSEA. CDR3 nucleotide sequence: TGCAGCGCGAGCGGTACCTCCTACAATGAGCAGTTCTTC. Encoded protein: CSASGTSYNEQFF.

The CDR3 sequence: CASSLYRGADYGYTF. The CDR3 DNA is TGTGCCAGCAGCTTGTACAGGGGAGCTGACTATGGCTACACCTTC. This chain joins TRBV11-2 and TRBJ1-2; TRBD1 matches at 7 bases. Germline CDR1 reads SGHAT; CDR2 reads FQNNGV. The junction had 7 bases not matched to a gene; V was cut back by 3 bases and J by 3 bases. The CDR3 sequence is 15 residues long. The full variable domain, in which reference TRBV11-2 and TRBJ1-2 provide the parts outside the CDR3, is EAGVAQSPRYKIIEKRQSVAFWCNPISGHATLYWYQQILGQGPKLLIQFQNNGVVDDSQLPKDRFSAERLKGVDSTLKIQPAKLEDSAVYLCASSLYRGADYGYTFGSGTRLTVV.

CDR3: CASSLEGVGTGGREQYF. CDR3 coding DNA: TGCGCCAGCAGCTTGGAGGGAGTCGGTACAGGGGGGCGCGAGCAGTACTTC. This chain uses TRBV5-1 with TRBJ2-7; 8 bases map to TRBD1. The CDR3 runs 17 residues. The ends lost 0 bases at V and 6 bases at J; junction bases unmatched: 14. Germline lookup yields CDR1 SGHRS and CDR2 YFSETQ.

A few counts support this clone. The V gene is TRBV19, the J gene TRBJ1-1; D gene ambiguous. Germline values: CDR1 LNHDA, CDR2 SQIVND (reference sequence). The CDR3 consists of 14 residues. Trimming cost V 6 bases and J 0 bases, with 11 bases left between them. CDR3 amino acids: CASSMPGMNTEAFF. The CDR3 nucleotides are TGTGCCAGTAGCATGCCAGGAATGAACACTGAAGCTTTCTTT.

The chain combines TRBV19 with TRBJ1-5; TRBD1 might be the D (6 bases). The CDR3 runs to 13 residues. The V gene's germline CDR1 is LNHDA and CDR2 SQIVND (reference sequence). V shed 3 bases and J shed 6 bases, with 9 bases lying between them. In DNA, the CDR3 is TGTGCCAGTAGTATGTCCAGGGGTCAGCCCCAGCATTTT. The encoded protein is CASSMSRGQPQHF.